The 5 T cell receptor beta chains below all came from one sample that was sequenced in a study of CD8+ T cells in alopecia areata. RNA was isolated and reverse transcribed to cDNA, the sequencing template. Some clones are missing from TCRdb's copy, which holds only in-frame ones; the method was immunoSEQ multiplex PCR. This table has fewer than 250,000 clones, around 60% appearing once. Described treatment: oral pan-JAK inhibitor, 5-10 mg twice daily. Material: CD4+ T cells sorted from blood, obtained between weeks 47 and 50, from a patient treated with tofacitinib. The receptors derive from a human donor with alopecia areata.

The chain recombines TRBV29-1 with TRBJ2-7; the D is unclear. Germline CDR1 and CDR2: SQVTM and ANQGSEA. V shed 4 bases and J shed 2 bases, with 9 bases lying between them. The CDR3 extends over 12 amino acids. CDR3 residues: CSVGVSAYEQYF. DNA of the CDR3: TGCAGCGTTGGCGTCAGTGCCTACGAGCAGTACTTC.

In its sample, this clone was seen once. The rearrangement joins TRBV25-1 to TRBJ1-1; D is undetermined. Germline V gene sequence: CDR1 MGHDK, CDR2 SYGVNS. The CDR3 extends over 13 amino acids. The germline V and J ends were trimmed by 8 bases and 2 bases, with 12 bases remaining between them. Here the CDR3 reads CASHDRPNTEAFF. The CDR3 DNA reads TGTGCCAGCCACGACCGGCCAAACACTGAAGCTTTCTTT.

The CDR3 bases are TGTGCCAGCAGTCAGCGCCGGGACCTCACCTACGAGCAGTACTTC. It is translated as CASSQRRDLTYEQYF. V usage is TRBV5-6 and J usage is TRBJ2-7; D may be TRBD1 or TRBD2 (5 bases each). CDR3 size: 15 residues. Trimming removed 5 bases at V and 2 bases at J, with 17 bases between. The V gene's germline CDR1 is SGHDT and CDR2 YYEEEE.

The chain is built from TRBV25-1 and TRBJ1-2, with a tentative D call TRBD1 (6 bases). Germline V gene lookup returns CDR1 MGHDK and CDR2 SYGVNS. The CDR3 contains 12 residues. Trimming removed 2 bases from V and 9 bases from J, with 10 bases in between. Here the CDR3 reads CASSERQGSYTF. CDR3 sequence (DNA): TGTGCCAGCAGTGAACGGCAGGGGAGCTACACCTTC.

CDR3 DNA sequence: TGTGCCAGCAGTTTTCAAGGACAGGGGAGCACTGAAGCTTTCTTT. It is translated as CASSFQGQGSTEAFF. The rearrangement joins TRBV27 to TRBJ1-1; 9 bases line up with TRBD1. V lost 3 bases to trimming and J lost 4 bases; unmatched junction nucleotides: 6. There are 15 residues in the CDR3. Germline CDR1 and CDR2: MNHEY and SMNVEV (reference sequence).